The 20 T cell receptor beta chains below come from one sample, sequenced in a study of cytotoxic CD8 clonotypes in ibrutinib-treated CLL. Sequencing was performed with immunoSEQ multiplex PCR; in TCRdb, only in-frame clones are kept and a portion is missing. The sample has around 130,000 clones; under 90% are singletons. Specimen: PBMCs, collected after 24 months of ibrutinib treatment. The receptor source for this set is a human donor with chronic lymphocytic leukemia.

In the case of this clone: The junction differs from germline at one of its ends, possibly a read error. The chain carries TRBV19 and TRBJ1-2; 7 bases match TRBD1. Germline V lookup: CDR1 LNHDA, CDR2 SQIVND (reference sequence). The CDR3 contains 14 residues. The CDR3 sequence is CASSTPGGVYGYTF. CDR3 bases: TGTGCCAGCAGTACCCCAGGGGGGGTCTATGGCTACACCTTC.

The chain links TRBV7-2 to TRBJ1-1; 10 bases are a match to TRBD1. This CDR3 is built from 13 residues. J gave up 4 bases and V 8 bases, and 4 bases lay outside the gene matches. The V gene's germline CDR1 is SGHTA and CDR2 FQGNSA. CDR3 sequence reads: CASAWDRGTEAFF. The CDR3, as DNA: TGTGCCAGCGCTTGGGACAGGGGCACTGAAGCTTTCTTT.

This clone was detected a few times. This sequence joins TRBV18 and TRBJ2-1; TRBD2 matches 8 bases. The CDR3 is 15 residues long. The V gene's germline CDR1 is KGHSH and CDR2 LQKENI. J lost 3 bases, V lost 6 bases, and 7 bases had no gene match. The DNA of the CDR3 is TGTGCCAGCTCGCCGCGGGGGGCCCTCTACAATGAGCAGTTCTTC. Translation: CASSPRGALYNEQFF. Using reference TRBV18 and TRBJ2-1 for the parts outside the CDR3, the full variable domain is NAGVMQNPRHLVRRRGQEARLRCSPMKGHSHVYWYRQLPEEGLKFMVYLQKENIIDESGMPKERFSAEFPKEGPSILRIQQVVRGDSAAYFCASSPRGALYNEQFFGPGTRLTVL.

The chain couples TRBV11-2 to TRBJ2-1; no definite D call. The germline V gene encodes CDR1 SGHAT and CDR2 FQNNGV. CDR3 length: 13 residues. V was clipped by 2 bases and J by 6 bases, with 8 bases between them. The chain's CDR3 is CASSLPSANEQFF. CDR3 coding DNA: TGTGCCAGCAGCTTACCCTCTGCCAATGAGCAGTTCTTC.

This clone was recorded only once. The gene calls are TRBV9 and TRBJ2-5; 14 nucleotides match TRBD2. CDR1 is SGDLS and CDR2 is YYNGEE in the germline V gene. CDR3 size: 16 residues. The V gene end was trimmed by 6 bases and the J gene end by 2 bases; junction bases not matched to a gene: 6. The CDR3 sequence is CASNGLAGGFQETQYF. The CDR3 region has the DNA TGTGCCAGCAACGGACTAGCGGGGGGCTTTCAAGAGACCCAGTACTTC.

This clone was counted once. This rearrangement joins TRBV30 to TRBJ1-3; 12 bases are shared with TRBD1. From germline, CDR1 is GTSNPN and CDR2 SVGIG (reference sequence). The J segment lost 7 bases and the V segment lost 3 bases, leaving 4 bases of the junction unmatched. This CDR3 has 14 amino acids. In DNA, the CDR3 is TGTGCCTGGAGCCCGGGACAGGGGGCGAACACCATATATTTT. As protein: CAWSPGQGANTIYF.

The V and J genes are TRBV5-5 and TRBJ2-7, with 8 bases aligning to TRBD1. Germline V gives CDR1 SGHKS, CDR2 YYEKEE (reference sequence). The V segment lost 3 bases and the J segment 6 bases; nucleotides outside the gene matches: 5. The CDR3 consists of 13 residues. CDR3 protein: CASSSGTGSEQYF. The CDR3 region has the DNA TGTGCCAGCAGCTCCGGGACAGGATCCGAGCAGTACTTC. Drawing the rest from reference TRBV5-5 and TRBJ2-7, the complete variable domain is DAGVTQSPTHLIKTRGQQVTLRCSPISGHKSVSWYQQVLGQGPQFIFQYYEKEERGRGNFPDRFSARQFPNYSSELNVNALLLGDSALYLCASSSGTGSEQYFGPGTRLTVT.

The rearrangement links TRBV30 to TRBJ1-5; no reliable D call. The CDR3 is 15 amino acids. V was clipped by 0 bases and J by 5 bases, with 14 bases between them. Germline CDR1 GTSNPN, CDR2 SVGIG (reference sequence). The CDR3 DNA reads as TGTGCCTGGAGTGTTAAGGGTGGTGTAGATCAGCCCCAGCATTTT. It encodes CAWSVKGGVDQPQHF.

The rearrangement uses TRBV6-5 and TRBJ1-1, with D possibly matching TRBD1 (6 bases). The CDR3 runs to 14 residues. Per the germline V gene, CDR1 is MNHEY and CDR2 is SVGAGI. Trimming pared 6 bases from V and 0 bases from J, leaving 11 bases between. The CDR3 protein is CASSVRTVNTEAFF. CDR3 bases: TGTGCCAGCAGCGTAAGGACAGTGAACACTGAAGCTTTCTTT.

This clone appeared a few times. This CDR3 is CASSLTSGGETQYF. CDR3 coding DNA: TGCGCCAGCAGCTTAACTAGCGGGGGTGAGACCCAGTACTTC. The V and J genes are TRBV5-1 and TRBJ2-5; TRBD2 matches at 11 bases. The length of the CDR3 is 14 residues. After removal of 2 bases from V and 5 bases from J, the junction contained 2 bases not matched to a gene. CDR1 SGHRS and CDR2 YFSETQ come from the germline V gene.

The chain links TRBV7-8 to TRBJ2-5; TRBD2 matches 12 bases. The V segment lost 4 bases and the J segment 5 bases; nucleotides outside the gene matches: 11. The CDR3 has 17 residues. In germline, CDR1 is SGHVS, CDR2 FQNEAQ. CDR3 in amino acids: CASSSGLAGGLWETQYF. CDR3 DNA sequence: TGTGCCAGCAGCTCTGGGCTAGCGGGGGGGCTTTGGGAGACCCAGTACTTC.

The chain couples TRBV27 to TRBJ2-6; D gene unclear. The V gene's germline CDR1 is MNHEY and CDR2 SMNVEV (reference sequence). The CDR3 loop spans 13 amino acids. V dropped 4 bases and J dropped 3 bases, with 4 bases sitting between them. Here the CDR3 DNA reads TGTGCCAGCAGTTCCCTTGGGGCCAACGTCCTGACTTTC. Amino acids: CASSSLGANVLTF. Variable domain in full (rest from reference TRBV27 and TRBJ2-6): EAQVTQNPRYLITVTGKKLTVTCSQNMNHEYMSWYRQDPGLGLRQIYYSMNVEVTDKGDVPEGYKVSRKEKRNFPLILESPSPNQTSLYFCASSSLGANVLTFGAGSRLTVL.

The rearrangement uses TRBV5-1 and TRBJ2-7; D might be TRBD1 (6 bases). This CDR3 has 14 amino acids. V lost 4 bases, J lost 7 bases, and 18 bases lay in between. The germline V gene has CDR1 SGHRS and CDR2 YFSETQ. CDR3 nucleotide sequence: TGCGCCAGCAGCACCCTACTGGGGCAGGGGGAGCAGTACTTC. Its translation is CASSTLLGQGEQYF.

V usage is TRBV9 and J usage is TRBJ2-2, with no clear D. V was trimmed by 0 bases and J by 0 bases, leaving 9 bases between them. The CDR3 spans 16 residues. Germline V lookup: CDR1 SGDLS, CDR2 YYNGEE. The CDR3 loop reads CASSVGRFSNTGELFF. The CDR3 DNA reads TGTGCCAGCAGCGTAGGGCGGTTCTCGAACACCGGGGAGCTGTTTTTT.

As DNA, the CDR3 is TGCAGCGTTGGGGGCGACAGACCTAATGAAAAACTGTTTTTT. Amino acids: CSVGGDRPNEKLFF. The chain couples TRBV29-1 to TRBJ1-4; TRBD1 is a possible D gene (5 bases). The CDR3 covers 14 residues. The V and J ends lost 4 bases and 3 bases respectively, with 12 bases between them. The V gene's germline CDR1 is SQVTM and CDR2 ANQGSEA.

The chain couples TRBV7-6 to TRBJ2-7; D not resolved. Germline V lookup: CDR1 SGHVS, CDR2 FNYEAQ. V lost 6 bases and J 4 bases, leaving 7 bases between the germline ends. CDR3 length equals 11 residues. CDR3 sequence reads: CASSDGYEQYF. CDR3 sequence (DNA): TGTGCCAGCAGTGACGGGTACGAGCAGTACTTC.

The genes are TRBV6-1 and TRBJ1-4, with TRBD1 matching 7 bases. CDR1 is MNHNS, CDR2 SASEGT, per germline. J gave up 1 base and V 6 bases, and 2 bases lay outside the gene matches. This CDR3 spans 14 amino acids. CDR3 in DNA: TGTGCCAGCAGCCGGGACAGAACTAATGAAAAACTGTTTTTT. Protein: CASSRDRTNEKLFF.

The V gene is TRBV30, the J gene TRBJ1-5; D call uncertain. Germline V CDR1 and CDR2: GTSNPN, SVGIG (reference sequence). This CDR3 has 15 residues. Trimming left V 0 bases short and J 0 bases short, with 9 bases between. The CDR3: CAWSVRGGSNQPQHF. CDR3 sequence (DNA): TGTGCCTGGAGTGTACGGGGTGGTAGCAATCAGCCCCAGCATTTT.

The chain recombines TRBV5-6 with TRBJ2-1, with D unclear. This CDR3 has 15 amino acids. CDR1 is SGHDT, CDR2 YYEEEE, per germline. The germline V and J ends were trimmed by 0 bases and 9 bases, with 16 bases remaining between them. CDR3 protein: CASSLGRLVQGEQFF. The DNA for the CDR3 is TGTGCCAGCAGCTTGGGTAGGTTGGTACAAGGTGAGCAGTTCTTC.

The chain joins TRBV7-2 to TRBJ2-3; D not resolved. The CDR3 consists of 13 residues. V lost 2 bases and J 3 bases, leaving 6 bases between the germline ends. Per germline, CDR1 SGHTA and CDR2 FQGNSA. The CDR3 loop reads CASSLLGTDTQYF. CDR3 bases: TGTGCCAGCAGCTTATTAGGGACAGATACGCAGTATTTT. The full variable domain, completed using reference TRBV7-2 and TRBJ2-3, is GAGVSQSPSNKVTEKGKDVELRCDPISGHTALYWYRQSLGQGLEFLIYFQGNSAPDKSGLPSDRFSAERTGGSVSTLTIQRTQQEDSAVYLCASSLLGTDTQYFGPGTRLTVL.